Sequencing of this T cell receptor beta chain was carried out in a study of Ad26.COV2.S vaccination and SARS-CoV-2 variants. Overall study: Participants got Ad26.COV2.S intramuscularly, once or twice 56 days apart.

CDR1 is MNHEY, CDR2 SMNVEV, per germline (reference sequence). The CDR3 loop spans 13 amino acids. Trimming removed 9 bases at V and 2 bases at J, with 14 bases between. Treatment specified: about 20 received Ad26.COV2.S at low or high dose, single or two shots; roughly 5 received placebo; per-sample allocation not given. Sampling was performed 63 days after the first vaccine or placebo injection. TCRdb keeps only in-frame clones here, not all; method: immunoSEQ multiplex PCR. The sample includes roughly 350,000 clones, 88% of them seen just once. Study-wide results and caveats: Participants in the vaccine arm had higher spike-specific TCR breadth; placebo recipients had lower.

On this clone itself: The antigen is unknown.

This TCR came from a person between 18 and 60 years old who received the Ad26.COV2.S COVID-19 vaccine or a placebo. The material was peripheral blood, obtained in a trial of Ad26.COV2.S vaccine versus placebo. The chain employs TRBV27 and TRBJ2-7; D is perhaps TRBD1 or TRBD2 (5 bases each). The CDR3 DNA follows: TGTGCCAGTAGCCGGGACGCCACCTACGAGCAGTACTTC. This gives the protein CASSRDATYEQYF.